This TCR beta chain was documented in a study of blood T cell repertoires in COVID-19. Study at large: T cells, B-cell-depleted T cells, or PBMCs provided the cDNA or gDNA that served as material.

J was trimmed by 2 bases and V by 3 bases; bases with no gene match: 8. Germline V gene sequence: CDR1 SGHDT, CDR2 YYEEEE. The CDR3 runs 17 residues. Clinical history as reported by participants underpinned cohort assignment. In the authors' methods: Amplification of reference gene primers provided the estimated nucleated cell counts. Clones were sequenced by immunoSEQ multiplex PCR, and TCRdb holds only the in-frame ones, with some missing. V and J calls and clone size come straight from that table; D and trimming were deduced from the DNA. The sample has hundreds of thousands of clones, 80% to 90% seen once; the top ten hold around 1%.

The receptor was derived from a man between 18 and 35 years old who had recovered from COVID-19. The sample comprised PBMCs or T cells enriched from blood (not recorded which). The chain uses TRBV5-6 and TRBJ2-1; 10 bases line up with TRBD2. The CDR3 coding sequence is TGTGCCAGCAGCTCCACCCAGCGGGGGGGGCCCTACAATGAGCAGTTCTTC. This sequence encodes CASSSTQRGGPYNEQFF.